Listed here is a single TCR beta chain. Repertoires were generated with immunoSEQ multiplex PCR, while TCRdb's copy carries only in-frame clones and drops some. The top ten hold about 3% of the sample, which has around 260,000 clones, about nine tenths seen once. This CDR3 region has 14 residues. V gave up 4 bases and J gave up 4 bases, with 14 bases separating them. CDR1 is SGHRS and CDR2 is YFSETQ in the germline V gene. This entry is derived from a study of blood T cell repertoires in COVID-19. The sample consisted of peripheral blood. The sequence was obtained from a woman under 40 with active or convalescent COVID-19. V and J are TRBV5-1 and TRBJ1-1; the D gene is possibly TRBD1 (5 bases). The CDR3 sequence is CASSRDQGSTEAFF. The CDR3 nucleotides are TGCGCCAGCAGCCGTGATCAGGGAAGCACTGAAGCTTTCTTT.